Following are 22 T cell receptor beta chains from one sample sequenced in a study of T cell responses to AZD1222 COVID-19 vaccine. Sequenced by immunoSEQ multiplex PCR; TCRdb stores in-frame clones only, minus some. The profile shows some 120,000 clones, roughly 91% of them singletons. The sequenced sample was peripheral blood, obtained on day 0 of AZD1222 vaccination. The receptor set was obtained from an adult in good health.

The chain joins TRBV24-1 to TRBJ2-5; D is perhaps TRBD1 (5 bases). The CDR3 extends over 13 amino acids. V was cut by 5 bases and J by 4 bases, with 10 bases left in between. Per germline, CDR1 KGHDR and CDR2 SFDVKD. The CDR3 DNA reads TGTGCCACCAGTGCCAATAGGGGAGAGACCCAGTACTTC. This translates into CATSANRGETQYF.

The chain is built from TRBV12-3 or TRBV12-4 and TRBJ2-1, with TRBD2 identical over 8 bases. There are 13 residues in the CDR3. V shed 6 bases and J 8 bases; nucleotides not matched to a gene: 6. CDR3 region: CASRDLAGHEQFF. The CDR3 DNA reads TGTGCCAGCAGAGACCTAGCGGGTCATGAGCAGTTCTTC.

This sequence joins TRBV21-1 and TRBJ2-3; the DNA was not compared with TRBD1, the D call given in the table. TRBV21-1 is classified as a pseudogene. The CDR3 extends over 15 amino acids. CDR3 amino acids: CASSKEGISTDTQYF. CDR3 in DNA: TGTGCCAGCAGCAAAGAGGGGATTAGCACAGATACGCAGTATTTT.

This chain's CDR3 is CASGSRGHGYTF. CDR3 bases: TGTGCCAGTGGAAGCAGGGGGCATGGCTACACCTTC. V is TRBV19 and J is TRBJ1-2, with 8 bases lining up with TRBD1. CDR1 and CDR2 from the germline V gene are LNHDA and SQIVND (reference sequence). The CDR3 covers 12 residues. The V gene end was trimmed by 8 bases and the J gene end by 6 bases; junction bases not matched to a gene: 5.

The chain joins TRBV6-5 to TRBJ2-3, with D possibly matching TRBD1 (5 bases). The germline V and J ends were trimmed by 3 bases and 2 bases, with 9 bases remaining between them. The CDR3 covers 14 residues. Germline V gives CDR1 MNHEY, CDR2 SVGAGI. CDR3 nucleotide sequence: TGTGCCAGCAGTTATGGCAGGGTCACAGATACGCAGTATTTT. Protein product: CASSYGRVTDTQYF.

CDR3 bases: TGTGCCAGCACCCCCCTCGCAGGGGGCTCTGGAAACACCATATATTTT. Its translation: CASTPLAGGSGNTIYF. The V call is TRBV9, the J call TRBJ1-3, with 7 bases fitting TRBD1. Germline V gene sequence: CDR1 SGDLS, CDR2 YYNGEE. J gave up 0 bases and V 6 bases, and 9 bases lay outside the gene matches. CDR3 length equals 16 residues.

The chain's CDR3 is CASSFGSGTGGVYEQYF. Here the CDR3 DNA reads TGCGCCAGCAGCTTTGGGAGCGGGACAGGGGGAGTGTACGAGCAGTACTTC. The chain combines TRBV5-1 with TRBJ2-7; 11 bases align to TRBD1. The CDR3 has 17 amino acids. Germline CDR1 SGHRS, CDR2 YFSETQ. The junction had 11 bases not matched to a gene; V was cut back by 2 bases and J by 4 bases.

The genes are TRBV21-1 and TRBJ1-1; TRBD1, the table's D call, was not compared with the DNA. TRBV21-1 is a pseudogene. CDR3 size: 15 residues. CDR3 residues: CASSTGARGNTEAFF. CDR3 DNA sequence: TGTGCCAGCAGCACTGGGGCTAGAGGGAACACTGAAGCTTTCTTT.

This rearrangement joins TRBV10-3 to TRBJ2-1, with no clear D. The CDR3 is 13 residues long. With 0 bases removed from V and 9 bases from J, the gap between germline ends came to 9 bases. Germline V gene lookup returns CDR1 ENHRY and CDR2 SYGVKD. CDR3 DNA sequence: TGTGCCATCAGTGAGTCGAATAAGGGTGAGCAGTTCTTC. Encoded protein: CAISESNKGEQFF.

The chain uses TRBV6-1 and TRBJ1-5; no clear D gene. The germline CDR1 and CDR2 sequences are MNHNS and SASEGT. The CDR3 length is 16 residues. V was shortened by 1 base and J by 0 bases, with 10 bases between the two germline ends. The DNA of the CDR3 is TGTGCCAGCAGTGAAGTCTGGACTGTTAGCAATCAGCCCCAGCATTTT. Protein: CASSEVWTVSNQPQHF.

The J gene is TRBJ1-1, the V gene TRBV18; no definite D call. The V and J ends lost 5 bases and 0 bases respectively, with 7 bases between them. The germline gives CDR1 KGHSH, CDR2 LQKENI. The CDR3 is 13 residues long. CDR3: CASSGILNTEAFF. The CDR3 DNA reads TGTGCCAGCTCAGGGATTTTGAACACTGAAGCTTTCTTT.

The chain has TRBV3-1 (or the pseudogene TRBV3-2) and TRBJ2-6; tentatively, D is TRBD2 (6 bases). This CDR3 is built from 18 residues. Per the germline V gene, CDR1 is LGHDT and CDR2 is YNNKEL (reference sequence). Trimming took 4 bases from V and 0 from J, leaving 16 bases between them. This chain's CDR3 is CASSRVRGDNSGANVLTF. CDR3 sequence (DNA): TGTGCCAGCAGCCGAGTTCGCGGGGATAACTCTGGGGCCAACGTCCTGACTTTC.

This chain connects TRBV5-4 to TRBJ2-3; D is ambiguous. This CDR3 is 12 amino acids long. V was trimmed by 4 bases and J by 8 bases, leaving 11 bases between them. Germline V lookup: CDR1 SGHNT, CDR2 YYREEE (reference sequence). For the CDR3, the DNA is TGTGCCAGCAGCCGAGATGCGGCTACGCAGTATTTT. This codes for CASSRDAATQYF. Variable domain in full (rest from reference TRBV5-4 and TRBJ2-3): ETGVTQSPTHLIKTRGQQVTLRCSSQSGHNTVSWYQQALGQGPQFIFQYYREEENGRGNFPPRFSGLQFPNYSSELNVNALELDDSALYLCASSRDAATQYFGPGTRLTVL.

The genes are TRBV6-5 and TRBJ2-7; TRBD1 aligns across 7 bases. Germline V CDR1 and CDR2: MNHEY, SVGAGI. The CDR3 covers 15 residues. J was trimmed by 2 bases and V by 5 bases; bases with no gene match: 9. The CDR3 coding sequence is TGTGCCAGCAGTCGCGACAGGGTCATAACCTACGAGCAGTACTTC. Its protein is CASSRDRVITYEQYF.

The chain links TRBV6-5 to TRBJ2-2; D is unclear. Germline loops: CDR1 MNHEY, CDR2 SVGAGI. Trimming removed 4 bases at V and 0 bases at J, with 9 bases between. The CDR3 loop spans 15 amino acids. The CDR3 DNA follows: TGTGCCAGCAGTTCCTCCGGCCCGAACACCGGGGAGCTGTTTTTT. Amino acids: CASSSSGPNTGELFF.

There are a few counts of this clone. The chain joins TRBV7-9 to TRBJ2-1; D is unclear. Looked up from germline, CDR1 is SEHNR and CDR2 is FQNEAQ (reference sequence). The CDR3 is 12 amino acids. Deletions cut 5 bases from V and 8 bases from J, with 10 bases between. DNA of the CDR3: TGTGCCAGCAGCGCCGGTAGGGATGAGCAGTTCTTC. Translating it yields CASSAGRDEQFF.

This clone was counted a few times. The rearrangement uses TRBV3-1 (or the pseudogene TRBV3-2) and TRBJ2-1, with D unclear. Germline CDR1 LGHDT, CDR2 YNNKEL (reference sequence). V lost 5 bases and J 2 bases, leaving 10 bases between the germline ends. The CDR3 has 14 amino acids. As DNA, the CDR3 is TGTGCCAGCAGCTTAGGGTCGACCTACAATGAGCAGTTCTTC. Its protein is CASSLGSTYNEQFF.

V gene TRBV5-1 combines with J gene TRBJ2-5, with a possible D match to TRBD2 (6 bases). The CDR3 contains 14 residues. V lost 3 bases, J lost 5 bases, and 14 bases lay in between. Germline-derived CDR1 and CDR2 are SGHRS and YFSETQ. The CDR3 sequence: CASSSGGAGETQYF. In DNA, the CDR3 is TGCGCCAGCAGCTCCGGAGGGGCGGGGGAGACCCAGTACTTC.

The chain joins TRBV12-3 or TRBV12-4 to TRBJ1-3; a weak D match, TRBD1 (5 bases). The CDR3 is made up of 13 amino acids. V was clipped by 5 bases and J by 11 bases, with 16 bases between them. The DNA for the CDR3 is TGTGCCAGCAGTATAGAGGGACTGGCAGCCATATATTTT. Translation gives CASSIEGLAAIYF.

The chain recombines TRBV7-9 with TRBJ1-5; 10 bases are a match to TRBD1. The junction had 5 bases not matched to a gene; V was cut back by 7 bases and J by 5 bases. CDR3 length equals 14 residues. Germline V CDR1 and CDR2: SEHNR, FQNEAQ (reference sequence). CDR3 nucleotide sequence: TGTGCCAGCAATGTAGGGACAGGGGATCAGCCCCAGCATTTT. Translating it yields CASNVGTGDQPQHF.

The chain recombines TRBV12-5 with TRBJ1-5, with TRBD1 identical over 7 bases. There are 15 residues in the CDR3. The trim removed 6 bases at V and 4 bases at J, leaving 9 bases unmatched. Per the germline V gene, CDR1 is LGHNT and CDR2 is FRNRAP. The DNA of the CDR3 is TGTGCTAGTGGCCCCGCGACAGGGCCGAATCAGCCCCAGCATTTT. This codes for CASGPATGPNQPQHF.

DNA of the CDR3: TGTGCCATCAGTGAGTGGACAGGGGGCAACTATGGCTACACCTTC. Amino acid sequence: CAISEWTGGNYGYTF. The chain joins TRBV10-3 to TRBJ1-2; 11 nucleotides match TRBD1. Germline V lookup: CDR1 ENHRY, CDR2 SYGVKD. V was clipped by 1 base and J by 2 bases; unmatched bases: 0. The CDR3 is 15 residues long.